Described below is a single TCR beta chain sequence and its context. What it binds is unknown. This sample is part of a study of graft-versus-host responses after intestinal transplantation. At the level of the study: Transplant recipients had multivisceral, liver-intestinal, or isolated intestinal grafts.

Study results and limitations: High graft-versus-host to host-versus-graft clonal ratios were seen in allografts of patients with graft-donor T cell macrochimerism. Levels of circulating GvH clones at their peak were associated with early post-transplant HvG declines. Some GvH clones appeared in ileal mucosa or blood before recipient bone marrow.

CDR3 size: 14 residues. Germline values: CDR1 LNHDA, CDR2 SQIVND (reference sequence). With V trimmed by 5 bases and J by 2 bases, 5 bases remained unmatched. Profiling relied on immunoSEQ multiplex PCR, and the TCRdb table lists in-frame clones only, not all of them. This table has some 93,000 clones, 75% to 95% appearing once. This TCR was sampled from a human donor who received an intestinal transplant. The V gene is TRBV19, the J gene TRBJ2-7; 8 positions match TRBD1. This sample comprised unstimulated CD8+ T cells sorted from spleen or lymph node cells, obtained before intestinal transplant. In DNA form, the CDR3 reads TGTGCCAGTAGTGTACAGGGGGATGCCTACGAGCAGTACTTC. Its protein product is CASSVQGDAYEQYF.